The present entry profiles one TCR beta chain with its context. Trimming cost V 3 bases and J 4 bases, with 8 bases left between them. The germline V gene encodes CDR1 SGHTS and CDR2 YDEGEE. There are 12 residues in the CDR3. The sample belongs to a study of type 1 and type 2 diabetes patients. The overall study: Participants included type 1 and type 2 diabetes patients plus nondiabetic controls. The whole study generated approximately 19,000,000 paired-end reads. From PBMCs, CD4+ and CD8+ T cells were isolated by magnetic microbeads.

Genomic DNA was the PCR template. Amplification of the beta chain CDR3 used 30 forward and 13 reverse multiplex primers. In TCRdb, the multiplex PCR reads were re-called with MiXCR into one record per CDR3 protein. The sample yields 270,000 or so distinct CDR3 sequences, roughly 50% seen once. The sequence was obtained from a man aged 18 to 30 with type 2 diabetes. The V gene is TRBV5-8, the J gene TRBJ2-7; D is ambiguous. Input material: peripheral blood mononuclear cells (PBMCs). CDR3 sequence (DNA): TGTGCCAGCAGCTGGTCGTGTTACGAGCAGTACTTC. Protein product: CASSWSCYEQYF.